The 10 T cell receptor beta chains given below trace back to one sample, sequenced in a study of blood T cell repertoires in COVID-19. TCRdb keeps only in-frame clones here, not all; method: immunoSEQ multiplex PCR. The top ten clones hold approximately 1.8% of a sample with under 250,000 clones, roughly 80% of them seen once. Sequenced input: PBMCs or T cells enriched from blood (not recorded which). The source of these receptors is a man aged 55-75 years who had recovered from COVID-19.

The CDR3 reads CASSQDRFGGSSTDTQYF. The CDR3 nucleotides read TGTGCCAGCAGCCAAGATCGTTTTGGCGGATCTAGCACAGATACGCAGTATTTT. The chain is built from TRBV3-1 (or the pseudogene TRBV3-2) and TRBJ2-3; D remains unclear. The V end was cut by 0 bases, the J end by 0 bases, with 16 bases between. The CDR3 is 18 amino acids. Germline loops: CDR1 LGHDT, CDR2 YNNKEL (reference sequence).

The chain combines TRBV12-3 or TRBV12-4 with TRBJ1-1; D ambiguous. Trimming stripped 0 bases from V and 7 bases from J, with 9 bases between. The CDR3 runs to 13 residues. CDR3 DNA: TGTGCCAGCAGTTTAGCGGGAGGGTTTGAAGCTTTCTTT. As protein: CASSLAGGFEAFF.

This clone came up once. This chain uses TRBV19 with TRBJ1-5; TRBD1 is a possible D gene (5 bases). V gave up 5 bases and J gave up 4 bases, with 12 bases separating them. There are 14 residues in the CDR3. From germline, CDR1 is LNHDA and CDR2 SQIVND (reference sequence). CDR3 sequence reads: CASSPRQGNQPQHF. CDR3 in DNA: TGTGCCAGTAGTCCACGGCAGGGAAATCAGCCCCAGCATTTT.

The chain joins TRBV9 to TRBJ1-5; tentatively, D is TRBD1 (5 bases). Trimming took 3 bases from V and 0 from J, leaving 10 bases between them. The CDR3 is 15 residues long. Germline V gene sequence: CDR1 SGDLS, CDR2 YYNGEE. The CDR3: CASSGDLGSNQPQHF. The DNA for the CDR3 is TGTGCCAGCAGCGGGGACTTAGGTAGCAATCAGCCCCAGCATTTT.

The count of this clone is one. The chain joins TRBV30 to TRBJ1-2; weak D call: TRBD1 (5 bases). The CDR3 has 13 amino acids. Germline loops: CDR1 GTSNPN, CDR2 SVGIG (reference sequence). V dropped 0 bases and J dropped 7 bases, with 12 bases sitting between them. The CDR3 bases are TGTGCCTGGAGTGTACCCCCCCAGGGTGGCTACACCTTC. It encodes CAWSVPPQGGYTF.

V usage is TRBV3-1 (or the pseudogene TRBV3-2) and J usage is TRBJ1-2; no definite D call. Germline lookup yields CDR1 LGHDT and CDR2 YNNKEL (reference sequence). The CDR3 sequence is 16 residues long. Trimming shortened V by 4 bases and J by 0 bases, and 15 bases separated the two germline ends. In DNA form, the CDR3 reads TGTGCCAGCAGCCCCGAGATCTGGGCAGCTAACTATGGCTACACCTTC. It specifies CASSPEIWAANYGYTF.

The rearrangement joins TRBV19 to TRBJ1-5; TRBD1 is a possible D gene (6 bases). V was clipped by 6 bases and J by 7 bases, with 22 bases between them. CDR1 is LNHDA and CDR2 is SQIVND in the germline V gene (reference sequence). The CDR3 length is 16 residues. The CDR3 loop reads CASRKFRGRGDQPQHF. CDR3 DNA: TGTGCCAGTAGAAAATTTCGGGGCAGGGGAGACCAGCCCCAGCATTTT. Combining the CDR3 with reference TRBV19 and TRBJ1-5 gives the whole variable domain DGGITQSPKYLFRKEGQNVTLSCEQNLNHDAMYWYRQDPGQGLRLIYYSQIVNDFQKGDIAEGYSVSREKKESFPLTVTSAQKNPTAFYLCASRKFRGRGDQPQHFGDGTRLSIL.

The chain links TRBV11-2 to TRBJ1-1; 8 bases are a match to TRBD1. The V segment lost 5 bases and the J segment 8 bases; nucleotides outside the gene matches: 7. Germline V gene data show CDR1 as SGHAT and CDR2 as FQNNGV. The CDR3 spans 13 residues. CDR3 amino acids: CASSNPGGREAFF. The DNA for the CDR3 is TGTGCCAGCAGCAACCCAGGGGGCAGAGAAGCTTTCTTT.

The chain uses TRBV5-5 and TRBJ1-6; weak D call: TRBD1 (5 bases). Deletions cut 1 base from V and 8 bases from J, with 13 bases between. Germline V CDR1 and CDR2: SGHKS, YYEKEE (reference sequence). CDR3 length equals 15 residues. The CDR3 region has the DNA TGTGCCAGCAGCTTGTTTTTACAGGCCGATTCACCCCTCCACTTT. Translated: CASSLFLQADSPLHF.

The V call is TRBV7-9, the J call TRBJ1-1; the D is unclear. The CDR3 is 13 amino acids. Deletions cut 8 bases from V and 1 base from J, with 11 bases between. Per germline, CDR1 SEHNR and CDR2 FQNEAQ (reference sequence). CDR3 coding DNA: TGTGCCAGCCAAGGACGGGGGAACACTGAAGCTTTCTTT. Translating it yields CASQGRGNTEAFF. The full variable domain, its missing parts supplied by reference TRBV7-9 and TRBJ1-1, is DTGVSQNPRHKITKRGQNVTFRCDPISEHNRLYWYRQTLGQGPEFLTYFQNEAQLEKSRLLSDRFSAERPKGSFSTLEIQRTEQGDSAMYLCASQGRGNTEAFFGQGTRLTVV.